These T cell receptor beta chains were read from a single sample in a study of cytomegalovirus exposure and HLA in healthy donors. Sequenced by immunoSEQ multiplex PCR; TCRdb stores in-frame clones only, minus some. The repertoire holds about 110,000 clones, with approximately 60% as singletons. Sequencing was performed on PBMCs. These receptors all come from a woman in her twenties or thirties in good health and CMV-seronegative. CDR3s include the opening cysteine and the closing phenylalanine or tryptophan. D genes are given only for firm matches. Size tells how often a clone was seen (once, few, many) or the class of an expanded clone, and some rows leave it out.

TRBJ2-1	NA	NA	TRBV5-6	TGTGCCAGCAGACTAGCCAATGAGCAGTTCTTC	CASRLANEQFF
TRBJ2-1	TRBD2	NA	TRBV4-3	TGCGCCAGCAGCCAAAAAAAAAGGGGCAGCGGGAGGTATTACAATGAGCAGTTCTTC	CASSQKKRGSGRYYNEQFF
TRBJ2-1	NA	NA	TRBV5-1	TGCGCCAGCACCCCTTTGCGGTCCTCCTACAATGAGCAGTTCTTC	CASTPLRSSYNEQFF
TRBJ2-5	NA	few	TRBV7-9	TGTGCCAGCAGCGAGGCGGCCTCACGCGAGACCCAGTACTTC	CASSEAASRETQYF
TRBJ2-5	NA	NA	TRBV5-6	TGTGCCAGCAGCTTCCGAAGACTTTACCAAGAGACCCAGTACTTC	CASSFRRLYQETQYF
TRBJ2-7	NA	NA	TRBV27	TGTGCCAGCAGCCCGGACAACTCAATAACCTACGAGCAGTACTTC	CASSPDNSITYEQYF
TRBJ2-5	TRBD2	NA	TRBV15	TGTGCCACCTTAAAGGAGACTAGCGGAGGACAAGAGACCCAGTACTTC	CATLKETSGGQETQYF
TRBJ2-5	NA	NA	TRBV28	TGTGCCAGCAGTCCAGGGGGGGAGACCCAGTACTTC	CASSPGGETQYF
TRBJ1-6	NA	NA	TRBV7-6	TGTGCCAGCAGCTTAATAGTGTCAGGGCAATCACCCCTCCACTTT	CASSLIVSGQSPLHF
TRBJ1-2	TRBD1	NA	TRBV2	TGTGCCAGCAGTAAGGGACAGGGATATGGCTACACCTTC	CASSKGQGYGYTF
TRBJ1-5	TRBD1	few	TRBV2	TGTGCCAGCAGTGAGAAAGGGACAGGCAATCAGCCCCAGCATTTT	CASSEKGTGNQPQHF
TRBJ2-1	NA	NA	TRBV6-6	TGTGCCAGCAACGACCCAGGGAAGGATGAGCAGTTCTTC	CASNDPGKDEQFF
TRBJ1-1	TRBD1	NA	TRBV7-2	TGTGCCAGCACCGCGACAGGGACTGAAGCTTTCTTT	CASTATGTEAFF
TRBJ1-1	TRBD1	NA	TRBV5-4	TGTGCCAGCAGCTTGTTCAGGGGTCCGGGACAGGAAGCTTTCTTT	CASSLFRGPGQEAFF
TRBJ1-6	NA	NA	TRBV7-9	TGTGCCAGCAGCTTAGACGGGAATTCACCCCTCCACTTT	CASSLDGNSPLHF
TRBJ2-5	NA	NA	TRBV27	TGTGCCAGCAGTTCCGGACTTATCGGGAAAGAGACCCAGTACTTC	CASSSGLIGKETQYF
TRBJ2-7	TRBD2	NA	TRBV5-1	TGCGCCAGCAGCTTGGGGGGGACTAGCGGGAACTACGAGCAGTACTTC	CASSLGGTSGNYEQYF
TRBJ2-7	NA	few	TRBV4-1	TGCGCCAGCAGCCCTTGGACATCTAGCTCCTACGAGCAGTACTTC	CASSPWTSSSYEQYF
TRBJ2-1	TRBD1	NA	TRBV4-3	TGCGCCAGCAGCCAAGCGGGACAGGGGACCTACAATGAGCAGTTCTTC	CASSQAGQGTYNEQFF
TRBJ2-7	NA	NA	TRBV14	TGTGCCAGCAGCCAAGATTTCCAGGGGATCTACGAGCAGTACTTC	CASSQDFQGIYEQYF
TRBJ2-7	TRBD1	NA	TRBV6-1	TGTGCCAGCAAGCGGAACCGGGACAGATCCTACGAGCAGTACTTC	CASKRNRDRSYEQYF
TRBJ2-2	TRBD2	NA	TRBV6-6	TGTGCCAGCAGCAGATCCGGGACTAGCGGGAGCGGGGAGCTGTTTTTT	CASSRSGTSGSGELFF
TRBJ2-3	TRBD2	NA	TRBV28	TGTGCCAGCAGTCTGCCCACACGGACTAGCGGACTTACAGATACGCAGTATTTT	CASSLPTRTSGLTDTQYF
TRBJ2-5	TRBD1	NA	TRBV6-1	TGTGCCAGCAGCAGGACAGGGGGCTGGGAGACCCAGTACTTC	CASSRTGGWETQYF
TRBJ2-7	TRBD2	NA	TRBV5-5	TGTGCCAGCAGCTTGGGGGGCCAGCGGGATTCCTACGAGCAGTACTTC	CASSLGGQRDSYEQYF
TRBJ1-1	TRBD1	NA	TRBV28	TGTGCCAGCAGTTTATACAGGGGGCGAACTGAAGCTTTCTTT	CASSLYRGRTEAFF
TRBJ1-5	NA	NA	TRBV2	TGTGCCAGCAAGACAGACCTCGGGCCCCAGCATTTT	CASKTDLGPQHF
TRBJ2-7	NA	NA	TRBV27	TGTGCCAGCAGTTTATGTGTGGGAGGTTCACCAGAGGGCGAGCAGTACTTC	CASSLCVGGSPEGEQYF
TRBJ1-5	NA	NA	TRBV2	TGTGCCAGCAGTGCGGCAGGTCATCAGCCCCAGCATTTT	CASSAAGHQPQHF